Shown below are 23 T cell receptor beta chains from a single sample sequenced in a study of T cell changes during pregnancy in multiple sclerosis. TCRdb keeps only in-frame clones here, not all; method: immunoSEQ multiplex PCR. The sample yields 70,000 to 100,000 clones, just under 95% seen once. The sample in question was peripheral blood, obtained in the first trimester of pregnancy. Receptors were obtained from a female donor with multiple sclerosis, enrolled in a pregnancy study.

The chain employs TRBV7-9 and TRBJ2-1, with 9 bases identical to TRBD1. V was pared by 6 bases and J by 2 bases, with 8 bases of the junction left unmatched. CDR1 is SEHNR, CDR2 FQNEAQ, per germline (reference sequence). This CDR3 is built from 16 residues. The DNA for the CDR3 is TGTGCCAGCAGGTACAAGGACAGGGGCCCCTACAATGAGCAGTTCTTC. Protein sequence: CASRYKDRGPYNEQFF.

This chain uses TRBV10-3 with TRBJ2-1; maybe TRBD2 (5 bases). CDR3 size: 15 residues. Trimming removed 6 bases from V and 9 bases from J, with 21 bases in between. The germline CDR1 and CDR2 sequences are ENHRY and SYGVKD. DNA of the CDR3: TGTGCCATCAGCGATTGGCTTCACCCGGCGGGTGAGCAGTTCTTC. Translation gives CAISDWLHPAGEQFF.

This chain uses TRBV11-3 with TRBJ1-1; D not certain. The CDR3 covers 15 residues. In germline, CDR1 is SGHNT, CDR2 YENEEA. V was pared by 5 bases and J by 1 base, with 14 bases between. This CDR3 is CASSLGLKGNTEAFF. As DNA, the CDR3 is TGTGCCAGCAGCCTTGGACTGAAGGGGAACACTGAAGCTTTCTTT.

V gene TRBV9 combines with J gene TRBJ1-1; 7 nucleotides line up with TRBD1. The CDR3 sequence is 14 residues long. Unmatched junction bases numbered 3, after V lost 4 bases and J lost 0 bases. Looked up from germline, CDR1 is SGDLS and CDR2 is YYNGEE. Here the CDR3 DNA reads TGTGCCAGCAGCCCTGGGACAGTGAACACTGAAGCTTTCTTT. Protein product: CASSPGTVNTEAFF.

In this sample, this clone turned up once. This rearrangement joins TRBV4-1 to TRBJ1-4; D gene unclear. The CDR3 is 15 residues long. CDR1 and CDR2 (germline): MGHRA, YSYEKL. V lost 1 base to trimming and J lost 3 bases, with 9 bases between them. The CDR3 DNA is TGCGCCAGCAGCCAAGGAGAAGCGGCTAATGAAAAACTGTTTTTT. It translates to CASSQGEAANEKLFF.

This chain links TRBV9 with TRBJ2-5; TRBD2 might be the D (5 bases). The CDR3 loop spans 13 amino acids. The V gene lost 0 bases and the J gene lost 5 bases, with 8 bases spanning the gap. CDR1 is SGDLS, CDR2 YYNGEE, per germline. CDR3 sequence: CASSVGTGETQYF. CDR3 nucleotides: TGTGCCAGCAGCGTAGGCACGGGGGAGACCCAGTACTTC.

The V call is TRBV19, the J call TRBJ2-4; D may be TRBD2 (8 bases). CDR1 and CDR2 from the germline V gene are LNHDA and SQIVND (reference sequence). The CDR3 contains 17 residues. The germline V and J ends were trimmed by 4 bases and 5 bases, with 21 bases remaining between them. The CDR3 DNA reads as TGTGCCAGTAGTAGTGGATCGGGAGGGGGCAGCGAAAACATTCAGTACTTC. Translating gives CASSSGSGGGSENIQYF.

This chain links TRBV29-1 with TRBJ2-1; 8 bases align to TRBD1. CDR1 is SQVTM, CDR2 ANQGSEA, per germline. There are 13 residues in the CDR3. Unmatched junction bases numbered 5, after V lost 4 bases and J lost 6 bases. CDR3 sequence (DNA): TGCAGCGTTGGAAGGACAGGGCTCAATGAGCAGTTCTTC. Translating gives CSVGRTGLNEQFF.

The chain joins TRBV12-2 to TRBJ2-6; TRBD1, as called in the table, went unchecked against the DNA. TRBV12-2 is deemed a pseudogene. The CDR3 consists of 20 residues. The CDR3 bases are TGTGCAAGTCGCTTCGATCATTTGGGACACCATTCTTCTGGGGCCAACGTCCTGACTTTC. Translated, it gives CASRFDHLGHHSSGANVLTF.

V gene TRBV11-3 combines with J gene TRBJ2-2; unclear D gene. The V end lost 2 bases, the J end lost 4 bases, and 11 bases lay between the germline ends. Germline V lookup: CDR1 SGHNT, CDR2 YENEEA. The CDR3 contains 15 residues. The CDR3 here is CASSLRSTPTGELFF. CDR3 DNA sequence: TGTGCCAGCAGCTTAAGGAGCACCCCCACCGGGGAGCTGTTTTTT.

The chain combines TRBV5-4 with TRBJ2-5, with TRBD2 matching over 9 bases. The germline gives CDR1 SGHNT, CDR2 YYREEE (reference sequence). Trimming removed 4 bases from V and 4 bases from J; junction bases left unmatched: 8. The CDR3 loop spans 15 amino acids. This chain's CDR3 is CASSPSSGGRETQYF. The CDR3 DNA reads as TGTGCCAGCAGCCCCAGCAGCGGGGGGCGAGAGACCCAGTACTTC.

The chain links TRBV10-2 to TRBJ1-5; perhaps TRBD1 as D (5 bases). Germline lookup yields CDR1 WSHSY and CDR2 SAAADI. The CDR3 spans 13 residues. V lost 9 bases, J lost 5 bases, and 14 bases lay in between. The CDR3 loop is CARSKGRDQPQHF. The CDR3 DNA follows: TGCGCCAGGTCGAAGGGGAGGGATCAGCCCCAGCATTTT.

V usage is TRBV27 and J usage is TRBJ2-7; a weak D match, TRBD1 (6 bases). Trimming took off 4 bases at V and 2 bases at J, with 15 bases between the two ends. The CDR3 has 15 residues. The V gene's germline CDR1 is MNHEY and CDR2 SMNVEV (reference sequence). CDR3 DNA: TGTGCCAGCAGTTCAGCACAGGGAGCCCCCTACGAGCAGTACTTC. It encodes CASSSAQGAPYEQYF.

The chain uses TRBV11-2 and TRBJ1-3; D not certain. This CDR3 spans 15 amino acids. Germline V gene lookup returns CDR1 SGHAT and CDR2 FQNNGV. V was shortened by 5 bases and J by 0 bases, with 11 bases between the two germline ends. The CDR3 sequence: CASSPPAASGNTIYF. As DNA, the CDR3 is TGTGCCAGCAGCCCTCCAGCGGCCTCTGGAAACACCATATATTTT.

The chain joins TRBV7-6 to TRBJ2-1; D might be TRBD2 (5 bases). Deletions cut 2 bases from V and 7 bases from J, with 12 bases between. Per the germline V gene, CDR1 is SGHVS and CDR2 is FNYEAQ. The CDR3 spans 14 residues. CDR3 loop: CASSLSSSGNEQFF. The DNA for the CDR3 is TGTGCCAGCAGCTTATCTAGTTCGGGGAATGAGCAGTTCTTC.

The chain couples TRBV18 to TRBJ1-1; D is undetermined. Trimming took off 6 bases at V and 6 bases at J, with 8 bases between the two ends. This CDR3 has 11 amino acids. From germline, CDR1 is KGHSH and CDR2 LQKENI. CDR3 coding DNA: TGTGCCAGCTCCACTACTTCTGAAGCTTTCTTT. Its translation is CASSTTSEAFF.

V gene TRBV2 combines with J gene TRBJ2-5, with a weak D call TRBD1 (6 bases). The germline V and J ends were trimmed by 4 bases and 0 bases, with 12 bases remaining between them. This CDR3 contains 15 residues. Germline CDR1 is SNHLY and CDR2 is FYNNEI. The CDR3 loop is CASSGWTEDQETQYF. CDR3 coding DNA: TGTGCCAGCAGTGGGTGGACAGAAGACCAAGAGACCCAGTACTTC.

This clone is a singleton in its sample. This chain uses TRBV30 with TRBJ2-2; 10 nucleotides line up with TRBD2. The CDR3 covers 14 residues. Germline V lookup: CDR1 GTSNPN, CDR2 SVGIG (reference sequence). Trimming cost V 5 bases and J 3 bases; bases outside gene matches: 3. CDR3 nucleotide sequence: TGTGCCTGGTTAGCGGGGGGATACACCGGGGAGCTGTTTTTT. Amino acids: CAWLAGGYTGELFF.

Details on this clone: A read error may produce the germline difference seen at one junction end. The V call is TRBV5-1, the J call TRBJ1-2, with 7 nucleotides matching TRBD1. CDR1 and CDR2 from the germline V gene are SGHRS and YFSETQ. The CDR3 has 13 amino acids. The chain's CDR3 is CASSPGDSYVYTF. DNA for the CDR3: TGCGCCAGCAGCCCCGGGGACAGCTATGTCTACACCTTC.

The rearrangement links TRBV10-2 to TRBJ2-7; the D is unclear. Germline values: CDR1 WSHSY, CDR2 SAAADI. The CDR3 loop spans 13 amino acids. The V and J ends lost 10 bases and 1 base respectively, with 14 bases between them. CDR3 bases: TGCGCCACCAGGTCGGTCCGTTCCTACGAGCAGTACTTC. Translating it yields CATRSVRSYEQYF.

The V call is TRBV5-1, the J call TRBJ1-1; the match to TRBD1 covers 10 bases. The CDR3 contains 15 residues. J was trimmed by 1 base and V by 4 bases; bases with no gene match: 4. CDR1 and CDR2 from the germline V gene are SGHRS and YFSETQ. DNA of the CDR3: TGCGCCAGCAGCCCGGGGGACAGGGGGAACACTGAAGCTTTCTTT. It encodes CASSPGDRGNTEAFF.

J is TRBJ1-3 and V is TRBV30; no clear D. In germline, CDR1 is GTSNPN, CDR2 SVGIG (reference sequence). The CDR3 sequence is 16 residues long. V shed 0 bases and J shed 0 bases, with 12 bases lying between them. CDR3 sequence: CAWSVRAGISGNTIYF. CDR3 DNA: TGTGCCTGGAGTGTACGTGCAGGTATCTCTGGAAACACCATATATTTT.

The genes are TRBV7-8 and TRBJ2-2; 7 nucleotides line up with TRBD1. The CDR3 totals 13 residues. V gave up 4 bases and J gave up 8 bases; unmatched junction bases: 4. Germline V gene data show CDR1 as SGHVS and CDR2 as FQNEAQ. CDR3 sequence reads: CASSSGTAGELFF. CDR3 coding DNA: TGTGCCAGCAGCTCAGGGACAGCGGGGGAGCTGTTTTTT.